The rows below give T cell receptor beta chains drawn from one sample of a study of shared clonotypes between healthy human individuals. Clones were sequenced by immunoSEQ multiplex PCR, and TCRdb holds only the in-frame ones, with some missing. The table records about 2 million clones, 95% of them present only once. Specimen: naive CD4+ T cells sorted from blood. The receptors stem from a man between 18 and 35 years old in good health. The CDR3 runs from the conserved cysteine through the conserved F or W. Each record gives: J gene, clone size, V gene, CDR3 protein. Only part of the rows carry a size: once, few, many, or a class if the clone is expanded.

TRBJ2-7 | NA | TRBV6-6 | CASTRLADTTYEQYF
TRBJ1-2 | NA | TRBV5-6 | CASSLDEGGYGYTF
TRBJ1-5 | NA | TRBV28 | CASSFTQSPHQPQHF
TRBJ2-2 | NA | TRBV27 | CASSPRLAGAANTGELFF
TRBJ1-4 | NA | TRBV5-1 | CASSPQGAGANEKLFF
TRBJ1-6 | NA | TRBV5-1 | CASSGGQIYNSPLHF
TRBJ1-4 | NA | TRBV5-1 | CASSLSGDEKLFF
TRBJ1-4 | NA | TRBV28 | CASSLWGANEKLFF
TRBJ2-7 | NA | TRBV10-3 | CAINRDGNYEQYF
TRBJ2-7 | once | TRBV27 | CASSLEGYEQYF
TRBJ1-2 | NA | TRBV9 | CASSVEGRSNYGYTF
TRBJ1-2 | NA | TRBV28 | CASSSPSGPDGYTF
TRBJ1-1 | NA | TRBV5-1 | CASSSDRDTEAFF
TRBJ1-2 | NA | TRBV28 | CASSVLDRTNYGYTF
TRBJ2-7 | NA | TRBV6-1 | CASSEVETYEQYF
TRBJ2-5 | NA | TRBV5-1 | CASSLGLAGVIQETQYF
TRBJ2-7 | NA | TRBV6-1 | CASSELEGRQYF
TRBJ2-7 | NA | TRBV29-1 | CSAKQILADEQYF